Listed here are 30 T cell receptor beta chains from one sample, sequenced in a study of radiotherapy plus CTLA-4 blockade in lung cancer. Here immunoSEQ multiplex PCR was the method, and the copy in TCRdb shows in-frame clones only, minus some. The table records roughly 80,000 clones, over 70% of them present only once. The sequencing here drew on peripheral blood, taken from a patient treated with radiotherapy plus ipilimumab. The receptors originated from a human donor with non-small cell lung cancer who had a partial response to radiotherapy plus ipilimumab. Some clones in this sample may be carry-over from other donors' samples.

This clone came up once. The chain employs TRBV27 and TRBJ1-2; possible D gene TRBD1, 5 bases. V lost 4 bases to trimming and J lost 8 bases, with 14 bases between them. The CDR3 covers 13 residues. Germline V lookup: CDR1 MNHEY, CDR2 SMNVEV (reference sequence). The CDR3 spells CASSYGAGGGYTF. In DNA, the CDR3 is TGTGCCAGCAGTTACGGAGCGGGGGGGGGCTACACCTTC.

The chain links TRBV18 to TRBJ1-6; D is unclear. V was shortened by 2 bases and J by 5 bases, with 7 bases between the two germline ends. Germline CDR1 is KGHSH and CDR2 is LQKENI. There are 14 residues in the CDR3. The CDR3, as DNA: TGTGCCAGCTCACCAGGGAGGGATAATTCACCCCTCCACTTT. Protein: CASSPGRDNSPLHF.

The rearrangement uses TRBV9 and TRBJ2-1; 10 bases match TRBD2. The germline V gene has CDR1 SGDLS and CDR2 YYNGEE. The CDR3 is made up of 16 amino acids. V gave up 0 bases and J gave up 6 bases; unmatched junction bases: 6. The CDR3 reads CASSVAELAGPNEQFF. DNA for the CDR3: TGTGCCAGCAGCGTAGCCGAACTAGCGGGACCCAATGAGCAGTTCTTC.

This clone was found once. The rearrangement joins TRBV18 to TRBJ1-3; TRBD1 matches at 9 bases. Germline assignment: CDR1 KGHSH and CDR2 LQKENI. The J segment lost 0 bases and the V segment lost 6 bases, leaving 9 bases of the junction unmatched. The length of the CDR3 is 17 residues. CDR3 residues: CASSTRDREISGNTIYF. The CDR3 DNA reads TGTGCCAGCTCCACGAGGGACAGGGAAATCTCTGGAAACACCATATATTTT.

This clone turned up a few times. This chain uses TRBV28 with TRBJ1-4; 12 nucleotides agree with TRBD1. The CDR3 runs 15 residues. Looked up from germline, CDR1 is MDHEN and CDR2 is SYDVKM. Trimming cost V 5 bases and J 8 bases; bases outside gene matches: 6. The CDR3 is CASSPTGTGGEKLFF. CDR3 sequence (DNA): TGTGCCAGCAGTCCGACCGGGACAGGGGGCGAAAAACTGTTTTTT. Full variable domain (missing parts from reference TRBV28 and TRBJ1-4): DVKVTQSSRYLVKRTGEKVFLECVQDMDHENMFWYRQDPGLGLRLIYFSYDVKMKEKGDIPEGYSVSREKKERFSLILESASTNQTSMYLCASSPTGTGGEKLFFGSGTQLSVL.

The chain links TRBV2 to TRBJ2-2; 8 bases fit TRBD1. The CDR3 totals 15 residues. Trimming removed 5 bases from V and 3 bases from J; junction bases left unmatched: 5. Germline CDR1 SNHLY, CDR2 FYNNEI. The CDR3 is CASSLQGGDTGELFF. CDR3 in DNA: TGTGCCAGCAGTTTACAGGGGGGTGACACCGGGGAGCTGTTTTTT.

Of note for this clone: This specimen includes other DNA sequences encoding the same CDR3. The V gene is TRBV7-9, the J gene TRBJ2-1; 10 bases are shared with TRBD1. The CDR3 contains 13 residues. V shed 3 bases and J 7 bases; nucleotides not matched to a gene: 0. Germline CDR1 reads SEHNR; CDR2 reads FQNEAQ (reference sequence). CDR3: CASSLDRGNEQFF. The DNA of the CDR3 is TGTGCCAGCAGCTTGGACAGGGGGAATGAGCAGTTCTTC.

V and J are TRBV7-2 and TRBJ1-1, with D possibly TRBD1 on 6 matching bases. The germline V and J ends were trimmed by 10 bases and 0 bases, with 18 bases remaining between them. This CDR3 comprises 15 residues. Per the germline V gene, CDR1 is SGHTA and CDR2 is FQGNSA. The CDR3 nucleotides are TGTGCCACGGCGGGGGGCCCATTTCTGAACACTGAAGCTTTCTTT. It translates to CATAGGPFLNTEAFF.

Here the CDR3 reads CALRSRDLDGYTF. CDR3 in DNA: TGTGCCCTGCGGTCCCGGGACTTAGACGGCTACACCTTC. The chain has TRBV28 and TRBJ1-2, with D possibly being TRBD1 (5 bases). This CDR3 contains 13 residues. Per the germline V gene, CDR1 is MDHEN and CDR2 is SYDVKM. Trimming left V 11 bases short and J 8 bases short, with 21 bases between.

The CDR3 protein is CASSWANINYGYTF. The CDR3 DNA follows: TGTGCCAGCAGCTGGGCCAATATTAACTATGGCTACACCTTC. The chain recombines TRBV5-5 with TRBJ1-2, with D unclear. Per the germline V gene, CDR1 is SGHKS and CDR2 is YYEKEE (reference sequence). The CDR3 covers 14 residues. Trimming stripped 3 bases from V and 1 base from J, with 10 bases between.

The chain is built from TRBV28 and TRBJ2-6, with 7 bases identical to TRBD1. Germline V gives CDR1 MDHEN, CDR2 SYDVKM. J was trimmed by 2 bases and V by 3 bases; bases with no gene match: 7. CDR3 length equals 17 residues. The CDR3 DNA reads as TGTGCCAGCAGTTTGAACAGGGGCTATGCTGGGGCCAACGTCCTGACTTTC. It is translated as CASSLNRGYAGANVLTF.

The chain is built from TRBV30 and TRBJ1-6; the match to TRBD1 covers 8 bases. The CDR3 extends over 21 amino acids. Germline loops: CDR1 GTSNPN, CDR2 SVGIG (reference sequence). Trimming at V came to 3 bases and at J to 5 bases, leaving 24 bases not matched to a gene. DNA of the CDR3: TGTGCCTGGAGAAGAGCCCAGGGGGCAGGGGGGATCGCACTTAATAATTCACCCCTCCACTTT. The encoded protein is CAWRRAQGAGGIALNNSPLHF.

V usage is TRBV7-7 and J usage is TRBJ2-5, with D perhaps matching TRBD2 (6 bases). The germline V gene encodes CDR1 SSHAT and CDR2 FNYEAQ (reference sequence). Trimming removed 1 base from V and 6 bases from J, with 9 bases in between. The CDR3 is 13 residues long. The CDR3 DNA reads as TGTGCCAGCAGCTTAGGGGGGGTAAAGACCCAGTACTTC. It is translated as CASSLGGVKTQYF. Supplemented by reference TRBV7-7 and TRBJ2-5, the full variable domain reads GAGVSQSPRYKVTKRGQDVTLRCDPISSHATLYWYQQALGQGPEFLTYFNYEAQPDKSGLPSDRFSAERPEGSISTLTIQRTEQRDSAMYRCASSLGGVKTQYFGPGTRLLVL.

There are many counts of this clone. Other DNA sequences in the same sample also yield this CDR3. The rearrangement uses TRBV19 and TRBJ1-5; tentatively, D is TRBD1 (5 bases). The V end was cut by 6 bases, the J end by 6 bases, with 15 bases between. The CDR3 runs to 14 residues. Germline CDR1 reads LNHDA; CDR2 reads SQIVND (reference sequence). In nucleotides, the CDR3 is TGTGCCAGTAGGGAGTCAGGGTTCGGTCAGCCCCAGCATTTT. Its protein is CASRESGFGQPQHF.

The CDR3 DNA sequence: TGTGCCAGCAGTGCCATACAGGGGGCTAATGAAAAACTGTTTTTT. As protein: CASSAIQGANEKLFF. This sequence joins TRBV2 and TRBJ1-4; 8 bases line up with TRBD1. The CDR3 length is 15 residues. The germline V gene encodes CDR1 SNHLY and CDR2 FYNNEI. The V and J ends lost 4 bases and 3 bases, in that order; junction bases with no gene match: 4.

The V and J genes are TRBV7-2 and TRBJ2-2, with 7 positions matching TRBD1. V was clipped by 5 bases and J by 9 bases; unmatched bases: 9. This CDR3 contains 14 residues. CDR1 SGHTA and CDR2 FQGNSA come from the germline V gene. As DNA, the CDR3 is TGTGCCAGCAGCCCCGATAGACAGGGCCGGGAGCTGTTTTTT. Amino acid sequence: CASSPDRQGRELFF.

For the CDR3, the DNA is TGTGCCAGCAGCTTGGGCAGGGTTACTGAAGCTTTCTTT. Protein sequence: CASSLGRVTEAFF. The chain carries TRBV5-5 and TRBJ1-1; D is possibly TRBD1 (5 bases). The CDR3 consists of 13 residues. The germline gives CDR1 SGHKS, CDR2 YYEKEE (reference sequence). V shed 0 bases and J shed 5 bases, with 8 bases lying between them.

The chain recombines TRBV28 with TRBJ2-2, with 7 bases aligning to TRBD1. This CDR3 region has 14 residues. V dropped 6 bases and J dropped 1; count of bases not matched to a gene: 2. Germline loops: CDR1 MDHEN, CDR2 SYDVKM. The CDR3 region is CASRWDRNTGELFF. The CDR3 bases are TGTGCCAGCAGATGGGACAGGAACACCGGGGAGCTGTTTTTT.

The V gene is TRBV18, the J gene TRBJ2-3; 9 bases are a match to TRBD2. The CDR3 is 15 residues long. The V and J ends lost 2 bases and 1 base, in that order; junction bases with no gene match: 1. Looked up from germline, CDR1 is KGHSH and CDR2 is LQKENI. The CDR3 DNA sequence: TGTGCCAGCTCACCAGCTAGCGGGGGCACAGATACGCAGTATTTT. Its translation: CASSPASGGTDTQYF.

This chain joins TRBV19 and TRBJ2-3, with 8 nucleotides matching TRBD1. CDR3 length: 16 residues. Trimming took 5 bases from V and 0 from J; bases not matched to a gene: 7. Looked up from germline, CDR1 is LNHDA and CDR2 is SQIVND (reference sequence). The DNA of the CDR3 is TGTGCCAGTAGTCCCTGGACAGGGACTAGCACAGATACGCAGTATTTT. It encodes CASSPWTGTSTDTQYF.

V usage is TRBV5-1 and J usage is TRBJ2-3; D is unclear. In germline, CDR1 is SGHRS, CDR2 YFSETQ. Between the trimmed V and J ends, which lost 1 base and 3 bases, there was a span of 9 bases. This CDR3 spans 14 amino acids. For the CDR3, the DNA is TGCGCCAGCAGCTTGCACGCGGAAACAGATACGCAGTATTTT. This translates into CASSLHAETDTQYF.

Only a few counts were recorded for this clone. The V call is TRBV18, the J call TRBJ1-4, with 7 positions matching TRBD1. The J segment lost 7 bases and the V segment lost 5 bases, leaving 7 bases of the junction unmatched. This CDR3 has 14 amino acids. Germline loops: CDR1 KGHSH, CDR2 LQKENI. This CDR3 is CASSKWDSGEKLFF. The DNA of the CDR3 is TGTGCCAGCTCAAAATGGGACAGTGGTGAAAAACTGTTTTTT.

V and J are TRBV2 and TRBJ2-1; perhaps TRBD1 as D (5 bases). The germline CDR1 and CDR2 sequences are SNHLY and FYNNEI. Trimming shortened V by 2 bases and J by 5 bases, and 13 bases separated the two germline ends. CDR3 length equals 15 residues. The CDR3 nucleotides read TGTGCCAGCAGTGAAAGGGTGACAGCCAACAATGAGCAGTTCTTC. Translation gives CASSERVTANNEQFF. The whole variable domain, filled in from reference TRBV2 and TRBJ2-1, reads EPEVTQTPSHQVTQMGQEVILRCVPISNHLYFYWYRQILGQKVEFLVSFYNNEISEKSEIFDDQFSVERPDGSNFTLKIRSTKLEDSAMYFCASSERVTANNEQFFGPGTRLTVL.

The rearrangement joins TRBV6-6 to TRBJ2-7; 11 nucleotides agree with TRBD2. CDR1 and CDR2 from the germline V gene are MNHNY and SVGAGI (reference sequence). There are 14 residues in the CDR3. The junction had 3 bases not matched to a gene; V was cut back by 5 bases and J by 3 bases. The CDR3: CASSGTSGNYEQYF. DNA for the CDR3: TGTGCCAGCAGTGGGACTAGCGGAAACTACGAGCAGTACTTC.

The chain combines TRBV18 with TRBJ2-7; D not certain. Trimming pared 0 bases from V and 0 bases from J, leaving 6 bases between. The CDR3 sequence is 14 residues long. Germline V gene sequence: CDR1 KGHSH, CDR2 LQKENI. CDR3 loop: CASSPPTGSYEQYF. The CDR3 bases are TGTGCCAGCTCACCACCGACTGGCTCCTACGAGCAGTACTTC.

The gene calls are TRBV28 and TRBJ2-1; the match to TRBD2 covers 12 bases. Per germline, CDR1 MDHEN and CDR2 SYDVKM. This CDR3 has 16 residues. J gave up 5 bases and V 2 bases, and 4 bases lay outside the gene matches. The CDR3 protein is CASSLTGLAGNNEQFF. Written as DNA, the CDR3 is TGTGCCAGCAGTTTAACGGGACTAGCGGGTAACAATGAGCAGTTCTTC.

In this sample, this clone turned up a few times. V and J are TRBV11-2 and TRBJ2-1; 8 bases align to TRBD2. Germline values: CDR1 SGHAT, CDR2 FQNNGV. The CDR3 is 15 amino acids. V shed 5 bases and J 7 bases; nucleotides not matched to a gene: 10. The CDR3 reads CASSTMRTGGNEQFF. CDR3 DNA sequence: TGTGCCAGCAGCACCATGAGAACGGGGGGGAATGAGCAGTTCTTC.

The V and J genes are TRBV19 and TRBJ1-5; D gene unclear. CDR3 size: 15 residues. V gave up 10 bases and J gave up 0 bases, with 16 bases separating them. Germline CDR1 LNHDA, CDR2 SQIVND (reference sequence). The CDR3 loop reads CATDEGHPSNQPQHF. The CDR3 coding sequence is TGTGCCACCGACGAGGGTCATCCTAGCAATCAGCCCCAGCATTTT.

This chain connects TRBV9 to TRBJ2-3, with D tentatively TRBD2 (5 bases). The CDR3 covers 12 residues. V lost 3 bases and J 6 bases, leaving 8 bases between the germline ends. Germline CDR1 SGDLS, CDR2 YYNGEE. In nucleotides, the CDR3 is TGTGCCAGCAGCGCCCGCGGGGATACGCAGTATTTT. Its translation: CASSARGDTQYF. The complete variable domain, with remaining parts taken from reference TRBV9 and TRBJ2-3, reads DSGVTQTPKHLITATGQRVTLRCSPRSGDLSVYWYQQSLDQGLQFLIQYYNGEERAKGNILERFSAQQFPDLHSELNLSSLELGDSALYFCASSARGDTQYFGPGTRLTVL.

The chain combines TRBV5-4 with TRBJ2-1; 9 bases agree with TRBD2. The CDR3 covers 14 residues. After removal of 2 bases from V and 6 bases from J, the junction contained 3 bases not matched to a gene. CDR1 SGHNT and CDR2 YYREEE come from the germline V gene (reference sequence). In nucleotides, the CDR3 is TGTGCCAGCAGCTTCGAGCGGGGGGCCAATGAGCAGTTCTTC. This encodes CASSFERGANEQFF.